This TCR beta chain was identified in a study of blood T cells in healthy people across ages. Study-wide points: Not knowing donor CMV status may have confounded expanded clonotype changes.

Investigators took approximately 9.4 milliliters of peripheral blood from every donor. Isolation of PBMCs gave at least 7 million cells per sample. This clonotype was counted once. Its antigen is currently unknown. The second PCR ran about 6 to 11 cycles with a sample-barcoded 5' primer and J-beta primers. TCRdb used MiXCR to reprocess the 5' RACE reads, holding one entry per CDR3 protein. This repertoire shows around 1,000,000 distinct CDR3 sequences, around two fifths found once; its top ten account for around 14%. Source material: blood. This sequence originates from a man aged 18 to 29 in good health.

The CDR3 DNA sequence: TGTGCCAGCAGTTACAAATCGGGGACAGGGGGCTATAGTAATGAAAAACTGTTTTTT. Protein: CASSYKSGTGGYSNEKLFF. The chain combines TRBV6-5 with TRBJ1-4; 12 nucleotides align to TRBD1. V dropped 2 bases and J dropped 4; count of bases not matched to a gene: 11. CDR1 is MNHEY and CDR2 is SVGAGI in the germline V gene. This CDR3 comprises 19 residues.